A single sample is the source of the 9 T cell receptor beta chains below, sequenced in a study of blood T cell repertoires in COVID-19. TCRdb's table, derived via immunoSEQ multiplex PCR, lists solely in-frame clones and lacks some. In the table there are about 50,000 clones, 90% of which are singletons. Sequences were obtained from peripheral blood. Receptors originate from a human donor in a cohort sampled during active COVID-19.

The chain links TRBV10-3 to TRBJ1-4; TRBD1 agrees at 8 bases. The CDR3 has 14 residues. The V and J ends lost 10 bases and 6 bases, in that order; junction bases with no gene match: 10. Germline loops: CDR1 ENHRY, CDR2 SYGVKD. This CDR3 is CATSLDRDDEKLFF. CDR3 bases: TGTGCCACCTCCTTGGACAGGGACGATGAAAAACTGTTTTTT.

This chain links TRBV15 with TRBJ1-2; D possibly corresponds to TRBD1 (6 bases). This CDR3 spans 16 amino acids. The V gene's germline CDR1 is LNHNV and CDR2 YYDKDF (reference sequence). V was trimmed by 5 bases and J by 8 bases, leaving 24 bases between them. The CDR3 region is CATSSSGLRGARGYTF. The CDR3 bases are TGTGCCACCAGCTCTTCGGGGTTGCGGGGGGCTCGGGGCTACACCTTC.

The chain is built from TRBV12-5 and TRBJ2-1; 16 bases match TRBD2. The germline V gene encodes CDR1 LGHNT and CDR2 FRNRAP. The CDR3 consists of 17 residues. The J segment lost 8 bases and the V segment lost 1 base, leaving 5 bases of the junction unmatched. The CDR3 DNA reads TGTGCTAGTGGTTTGGGCTCGGGACTAGCGGGAGGGTATGAGCAGTTCTTC. Protein sequence: CASGLGSGLAGGYEQFF.

The table lists this clone with a few counts. The chain recombines TRBV29-1 with TRBJ2-2; no reliable D call. Germline CDR1 reads SQVTM; CDR2 reads ANQGSEA. V was trimmed by 4 bases and J by 2 bases, leaving 14 bases between them. This CDR3 is built from 15 residues. CDR3 coding DNA: TGCAGCGTTGTTCTAGGATCCTCAAACACCGGGGAGCTGTTTTTT. Translation: CSVVLGSSNTGELFF.

The count of this clone is one. The chain carries TRBV27 and TRBJ2-7, with TRBD2 matching over 9 bases. With 4 bases clipped from V and 3 bases from J, the junction kept 10 bases outside the gene matches. The CDR3 spans 16 residues. Looked up from germline, CDR1 is MNHEY and CDR2 is SMNVEV (reference sequence). CDR3 sequence reads: CASSSPGTSRVYEQYF. Here the CDR3 DNA reads TGTGCCAGCAGTTCCCCCGGGACTAGCCGGGTCTACGAGCAGTACTTC.

The CDR3 loop is CASSLPGQGYEQYF. CDR3 DNA sequence: TGTGCCAGCAGTTTACCCGGACAGGGCTACGAGCAGTACTTC. The chain is built from TRBV28 and TRBJ2-7; TRBD1 aligns across 8 bases. CDR3 length: 14 amino acids. In germline, CDR1 is MDHEN, CDR2 SYDVKM. V shed 2 bases and J 3 bases; nucleotides not matched to a gene: 3.

This chain links TRBV15 with TRBJ1-3; D is unclear. The CDR3 has 15 residues. V was trimmed by 1 base and J by 0 bases, leaving 7 bases between them. Germline V gene lookup returns CDR1 LNHNV and CDR2 YYDKDF (reference sequence). CDR3 nucleotides: TGTGCCACCAGCAGAGGAGGGAACTCTGGAAACACCATATATTTT. Its translation: CATSRGGNSGNTIYF. Supplemented by reference TRBV15 and TRBJ1-3, the full variable domain reads DAMVIQNPRYQVTQFGKPVTLSCSQTLNHNVMYWYQQKSSQAPKLLFHYYDKDFNNEADTPDNFQSRRPNTSFCFLDIRSPGLGDTAMYLCATSRGGNSGNTIYFGEGSWLTVV.

The chain employs TRBV7-9 and TRBJ2-1; D possibly corresponds to TRBD1 (6 bases). Trimming cost V 1 base and J 4 bases, with 11 bases left between them. Germline V gene data show CDR1 as SEHNR and CDR2 as FQNEAQ (reference sequence). This CDR3 spans 15 amino acids. The CDR3 protein is CASSLDLGTYNEQFF. The CDR3, as DNA: TGTGCCAGCAGCTTAGATCTCGGGACATACAATGAGCAGTTCTTC.

This clone was recorded only once. The rearrangement uses TRBV3-1 (or the pseudogene TRBV3-2) and TRBJ2-1; D unclear. This CDR3 spans 14 amino acids. The V gene lost 3 bases and the J gene lost 0 bases, with 6 bases spanning the gap. Germline values: CDR1 LGHDT, CDR2 YNNKEL (reference sequence). CDR3 bases: TGTGCCAGCAGCCAGGCCCCCTCCTACAATGAGCAGTTCTTC. This codes for CASSQAPSYNEQFF.